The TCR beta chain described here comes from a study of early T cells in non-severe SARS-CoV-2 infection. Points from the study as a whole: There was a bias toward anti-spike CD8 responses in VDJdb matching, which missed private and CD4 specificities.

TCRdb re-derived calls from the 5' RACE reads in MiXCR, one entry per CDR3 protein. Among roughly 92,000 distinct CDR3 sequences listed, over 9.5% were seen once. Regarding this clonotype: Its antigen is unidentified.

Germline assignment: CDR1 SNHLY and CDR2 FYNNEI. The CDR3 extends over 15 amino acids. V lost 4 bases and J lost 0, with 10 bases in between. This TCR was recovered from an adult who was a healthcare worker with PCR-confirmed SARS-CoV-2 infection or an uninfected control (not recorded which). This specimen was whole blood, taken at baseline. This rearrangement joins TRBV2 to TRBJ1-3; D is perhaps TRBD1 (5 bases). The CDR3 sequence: CASSGDRNSGNTIYF. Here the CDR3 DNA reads TGTGCCAGCAGTGGGGACCGCAACTCTGGAAACACCATATATTTT.